Below, 7 T cell receptor beta chains from the same sample are listed, as sequenced in a study of T cells in localized non-small cell lung cancer. Some clones are missing from TCRdb's copy, which holds only in-frame ones; the method was immunoSEQ multiplex PCR. The sample contains roughly 30,000 clones, 85% to 90% of which appear only once. The starting material was peripheral blood, obtained before any cancer treatment. The receptors originated from an older female donor with stage I lung adenocarcinoma.

The chain recombines TRBV11-2 with TRBJ2-4; D is ambiguous. Germline V lookup: CDR1 SGHAT, CDR2 FQNNGV. Between the trimmed V and J ends, which lost 3 bases and 9 bases, there was a span of 6 bases. The CDR3 has 11 amino acids. The CDR3: CASSLGGIQYF. In nucleotides, the CDR3 is TGTGCCAGCAGCTTGGGCGGCATTCAGTACTTC.

The V and J genes are TRBV5-1 and TRBJ1-1; D unresolved. The germline gives CDR1 SGHRS, CDR2 YFSETQ. CDR3 size: 14 residues. V lost 0 bases, J lost 1 base, and 7 bases lay in between. CDR3 residues: CASSLDRANTEAFF. For the CDR3, the DNA is TGCGCCAGCAGCTTGGATAGGGCGAACACTGAAGCTTTCTTT.

The chain employs TRBV5-1 and TRBJ1-5; no clear D. In germline, CDR1 is SGHRS, CDR2 YFSETQ. CDR3 length: 15 residues. Deletions cut 5 bases from V and 4 bases from J, with 16 bases between. The CDR3 nucleotides are TGCGCCAGCAGGGGCATTCGAAGAGGGAATCAGCCCCAGCATTTT. Encoded protein: CASRGIRRGNQPQHF.

The chain combines TRBV4-3 with TRBJ1-6; no definite D call. Trimming took 0 bases from V and 10 from J, leaving 7 bases between them. The CDR3 loop spans 13 amino acids. Germline V gene data show CDR1 as LGHNA and CDR2 as YSLEER. The CDR3 sequence: CASSQDPSSPLHF. The CDR3 DNA is TGCGCCAGCAGCCAAGATCCTTCATCACCCCTCCACTTT.

The chain employs TRBV19 and TRBJ2-3; 7 bases align to TRBD2. This CDR3 is built from 16 residues. Germline values: CDR1 LNHDA, CDR2 SQIVND (reference sequence). V dropped 5 bases and J dropped 2; count of bases not matched to a gene: 10. This chain's CDR3 is CASSPGTTSATDTQYF. The DNA of the CDR3 is TGTGCCAGTAGTCCCGGGACTACGAGTGCCACAGATACGCAGTATTTT.

The rearrangement links TRBV27 to TRBJ1-2; D is ambiguous. The CDR3 covers 14 residues. V was pared by 0 bases and J by 2 bases, with 7 bases between. In germline, CDR1 is MNHEY, CDR2 SMNVEV (reference sequence). The CDR3 DNA reads as TGTGCCAGCAGTTTATCGGTCAGAAACTATGGCTACACCTTC. It is translated as CASSLSVRNYGYTF.

This rearrangement joins TRBV28 to TRBJ2-7; D gene uncertain. The germline gives CDR1 MDHEN, CDR2 SYDVKM. V was cut by 6 bases and J by 4 bases, with 10 bases left in between. The CDR3 totals 12 residues. This CDR3 reads CASSPDLYEQYF. DNA for the CDR3: TGTGCCAGCAGCCCCGACCTATACGAGCAGTACTTC. Looking up the rest from reference TRBV28 and TRBJ2-7 gives the full variable domain: DVKVTQSSRYLVKRTGEKVFLECVQDMDHENMFWYRQDPGLGLRLIYFSYDVKMKEKGDIPEGYSVSREKKERFSLILESASTNQTSMYLCASSPDLYEQYFGPGTRLTVT.